These 9 T cell receptor beta chains originate from one sample sequenced in a study of cytomegalovirus exposure and HLA in healthy donors. Here immunoSEQ multiplex PCR was the method, and the copy in TCRdb shows in-frame clones only, minus some. The repertoire holds some 160,000 clones, with approximately 90% as singletons. The specimen was PBMCs. Receptors were obtained from a man between 18 and 29 years old in good health and CMV-seronegative.

V usage is TRBV19 and J usage is TRBJ2-5; 9 positions agree with TRBD2. CDR3 length: 16 amino acids. Losses at the gene ends were 5 bases for V and 4 bases for J; bases not matched to a gene: 11. Germline V lookup: CDR1 LNHDA, CDR2 SQIVND (reference sequence). The CDR3 nucleotides are TGTGCCAGTAGTGATCAGCGGGGGGTGTTAGGAGAGACCCAGTACTTC. It encodes CASSDQRGVLGETQYF.

The genes are TRBV10-3 and TRBJ2-1; 8 bases map to TRBD1. CDR3 length: 15 residues. V was clipped by 2 bases and J by 1 base; unmatched bases: 1. The germline CDR1 and CDR2 sequences are ENHRY and SYGVKD. The CDR3 DNA reads as TGTGCCATCAGTGAGGACAGGGGTTCCTACAATGAGCAGTTCTTC. Protein sequence: CAISEDRGSYNEQFF.

This clone was detected only once. This sequence joins TRBV10-1 and TRBJ1-4; 7 bases are shared with TRBD1. Germline loops: CDR1 WNHNN, CDR2 SYGVQD (reference sequence). The CDR3 is 13 residues long. Germline trimming cut 6 bases from V and 7 bases from J; bases unmatched to any gene: 5. CDR3 sequence: CASSDRVSEKLFF. The CDR3 region has the DNA TGCGCCAGCAGCGACAGGGTCAGTGAAAAACTGTTTTTT.

The chain carries TRBV10-3 and TRBJ2-5, with TRBD2 matching over 11 bases. Germline-derived CDR1 and CDR2 are ENHRY and SYGVKD. There are 14 residues in the CDR3. Trimming at V came to 4 bases and at J to 3 bases, leaving 1 base not matched to a gene. The CDR3 here is CAISATSGEETQYF. CDR3 DNA sequence: TGTGCCATCAGTGCGACTAGCGGGGAAGAGACCCAGTACTTC.

The genes are TRBV28 and TRBJ1-2, with D uncertain. Germline-derived CDR1 and CDR2 are MDHEN and SYDVKM. This CDR3 has 15 amino acids. V was pared by 3 bases and J by 8 bases, with 19 bases between. The DNA for the CDR3 is TGTGCCAGCAGTTTGAGCCCGGCCTCGGGTCGGGGCTACACCTTC. Translated, it gives CASSLSPASGRGYTF.

The chain has TRBV29-1 and TRBJ1-1; D remains ambiguous. This CDR3 has 13 residues. V gave up 6 bases and J gave up 1 base, with 12 bases separating them. From germline, CDR1 is SQVTM and CDR2 ANQGSEA. The CDR3 sequence is CSVRRTENTEAFF. In nucleotides, the CDR3 is TGCAGCGTCCGCCGTACAGAGAACACTGAAGCTTTCTTT.

The chain combines TRBV4-1 with TRBJ2-5; 10 bases map to TRBD2. V gave up 2 bases and J gave up 3 bases; unmatched junction bases: 9. This CDR3 comprises 17 residues. Per the germline V gene, CDR1 is MGHRA and CDR2 is YSYEKL. The CDR3 nucleotides read TGCGCCAGCAGCCAATGGTGGGACACTAGCGGGGAAGAGACCCAGTACTTC. Translating gives CASSQWWDTSGEETQYF.

The chain uses TRBV6-1 and TRBJ2-7; D not certain. CDR3 length: 14 residues. Germline lookup yields CDR1 MNHNS and CDR2 SASEGT. V was trimmed by 2 bases and J by 2 bases, leaving 10 bases between them. CDR3 DNA sequence: TGTGCCAGCAGTGAAATCGGTCAAGCCTACGAGCAGTACTTC. This gives the protein CASSEIGQAYEQYF.

V is TRBV5-6 and J is TRBJ2-7, with TRBD1 matching over 7 bases. The V and J ends lost 4 bases and 0 bases, in that order; junction bases with no gene match: 4. This CDR3 spans 14 amino acids. In germline, CDR1 is SGHDT, CDR2 YYEEEE. CDR3 loop: CASSPGQSSYEQYV. The DNA of the CDR3 is TGTGCCAGCAGCCCGGGACAGAGCTCCTACGAGCAGTACGTC.